The rows below give T cell receptor beta chains drawn from one sample of a study of lung T cells in sarcoidosis with Löfgren's syndrome. TCRdb analysed the reads with MiXCR anew, one entry per CDR3 protein. Of around 60,000 distinct CDR3 sequences listed, approximately 21% are singletons. The sample consisted of CD4+ T cells from PBMCs. The source of these receptors is a human donor with sarcoidosis (Löfgren's syndrome or another form), or a control subject (not recorded which). CDR3s include the opening cysteine and the closing phenylalanine or tryptophan. D genes are given only for firm matches. Clone size appears in some rows only: once, few, many, or a class for an expanded clone.

J gene: TRBJ2-5; clone size: .; D gene: .; V gene: TRBV5-1; CDR3 protein: CASSLAGRQETQYF; CDR3 DNA: TGCGCCAGCAGCTTGGCCGGACGCCAAGAGACCCAGTACTTC
J gene: TRBJ1-4; clone size: .; D gene: TRBD1; V gene: TRBV7-9; CDR3 protein: CASSFPGTVPLPTNEKLFF; CDR3 DNA: TGTGCCAGCAGCTTTCCCGGGACAGTCCCCTTACCAACTAATGAAAAACTGTTTTTT
J gene: TRBJ1-5; clone size: many; D gene: .; V gene: TRBV7-6; CDR3 protein: CASSITDSVNQPQHF; CDR3 DNA: TGTGCCAGCAGCATTACGGACAGCGTCAATCAGCCCCAGCATTTT
J gene: TRBJ2-1; clone size: .; D gene: TRBD2; V gene: TRBV9; CDR3 protein: CASSAGLAGGPYNEQFF; CDR3 DNA: TGTGCCAGCAGCGCCGGACTAGCGGGAGGCCCCTACAATGAGCAGTTCTTC
J gene: TRBJ1-1; clone size: .; D gene: .; V gene: TRBV4-1; CDR3 protein: CASSQDPPFVGHTEAFF; CDR3 DNA: TGCGCCAGCAGCCAAGACCCTCCTTTTGTGGGCCACACTGAAGCTTTCTTT
J gene: TRBJ2-3; clone size: .; D gene: TRBD1; V gene: TRBV29-1; CDR3 protein: CSLDRGTDTQYF; CDR3 DNA: TGCAGCTTGGACAGGGGGACAGATACGCAGTATTTT
J gene: TRBJ1-6; clone size: few; D gene: .; V gene: TRBV12-3/TRBV12-4; CDR3 protein: CASVEGRLSSYNSPLHF; CDR3 DNA: TGTGCCAGCGTAGAAGGACGGCTGAGCTCCTATAATTCACCCCTCCACTTT
J gene: TRBJ2-3; clone size: many; D gene: TRBD2; V gene: TRBV20-1; CDR3 protein: CSAKTSGGRRDTQYF; CDR3 DNA: TGCAGTGCAAAGACTAGCGGGGGCCGACGGGATACGCAGTATTTT
J gene: TRBJ2-1; clone size: many; D gene: .; V gene: TRBV15; CDR3 protein: CATSDTARSEQFF; CDR3 DNA: TGTGCCACTAGCGACACTGCTAGATCTGAGCAGTTCTTC
J gene: TRBJ2-3; clone size: .; D gene: .; V gene: TRBV11-2; CDR3 protein: CASSLDWRRPTGDTQYF; CDR3 DNA: TGTGCCAGCAGCTTAGATTGGAGGCGACCCACCGGAGATACGCAGTATTTT
J gene: TRBJ1-5; clone size: many; D gene: TRBD1; V gene: TRBV27; CDR3 protein: CASRTGTAGQPQHF; CDR3 DNA: TGTGCCAGCAGGACCGGGACAGCGGGACAGCCCCAGCATTTT
J gene: TRBJ2-1; clone size: many; D gene: TRBD2; V gene: TRBV4-1; CDR3 protein: CASSKPGLVAYNEQFF; CDR3 DNA: TGCGCCAGCAGCAAACCGGGACTAGTGGCCTACAATGAGCAGTTCTTC
J gene: TRBJ1-4; clone size: many; D gene: TRBD1; V gene: TRBV3-1; CDR3 protein: CASRKSSGTGHEKLFF; CDR3 DNA: TGTGCCAGCAGAAAATCATCCGGGACAGGGCATGAAAAACTGTTTTTT
J gene: TRBJ1-2; clone size: few; D gene: .; V gene: TRBV19; CDR3 protein: CASSPTPAGIYGYTF; CDR3 DNA: TGTGCCAGTAGCCCCACCCCCGCCGGGATCTATGGCTACACCTTC
J gene: TRBJ2-2; clone size: many; D gene: TRBD1; V gene: TRBV20-1; CDR3 protein: CSARVPGTGSAGELFF; CDR3 DNA: TGCAGTGCTAGAGTGCCGGGGACAGGGTCTGCCGGGGAGCTGTTTTTT
J gene: TRBJ2-3; clone size: few; D gene: .; V gene: TRBV5-1; CDR3 protein: CASSLVGVDTDTQYF; CDR3 DNA: TGCGCCAGCAGCTTGGTGGGGGTGGACACAGATACGCAGTATTTT
J gene: TRBJ2-7; clone size: .; D gene: .; V gene: TRBV11-1; CDR3 protein: CASSFEQSLREQYF; CDR3 DNA: TGTGCCAGCAGCTTTGAGCAGAGTCTTAGGGAGCAGTACTTC
J gene: TRBJ1-1; clone size: .; D gene: .; V gene: TRBV29-1; CDR3 protein: CSVRAYTGDTEAFF; CDR3 DNA: TGCAGCGTCCGGGCCTATACAGGTGACACTGAAGCTTTCTTT
J gene: TRBJ2-7; clone size: few; D gene: .; V gene: TRBV19; CDR3 protein: CASSSMPGRSYEQYF; CDR3 DNA: TGTGCCAGTAGTAGTATGCCTGGCAGGAGCTACGAGCAGTACTTC
J gene: TRBJ2-3; clone size: many; D gene: TRBD2; V gene: TRBV6-1; CDR3 protein: CASSSGGFSTDTQYF; CDR3 DNA: TGTGCCAGCAGTAGCGGGGGCTTTAGCACAGATACGCAGTATTTT
J gene: TRBJ2-6; clone size: many; D gene: .; V gene: TRBV27; CDR3 protein: CASKSLGGASGANVLTF; CDR3 DNA: TGTGCCAGCAAATCGTTGGGCGGAGCCTCCGGGGCCAACGTCCTGACTTTC
J gene: TRBJ2-3; clone size: many; D gene: .; V gene: TRBV7-6; CDR3 protein: CASSLAGNTDTQYF; CDR3 DNA: TGTGCCAGCAGCTTAGCGGGCAACACAGATACGCAGTATTTT
J gene: TRBJ2-3; clone size: .; D gene: TRBD2; V gene: TRBV30; CDR3 protein: CAWSVPPGTRIGDTQYF; CDR3 DNA: TGTGCCTGGAGTGTACCCCCCGGGACTAGGATTGGAGATACGCAGTATTTT
J gene: TRBJ1-1; clone size: .; D gene: .; V gene: TRBV2; CDR3 protein: CASSDGSAINTEAFF; CDR3 DNA: TGTGCCAGCAGTGACGGTTCAGCGATCAACACTGAAGCTTTCTTT
J gene: TRBJ1-3; clone size: .; D gene: .; V gene: TRBV28; CDR3 protein: CASRGPRGNTIYF; CDR3 DNA: TGTGCCAGCAGGGGCCCCCGAGGAAACACCATATATTTT
J gene: TRBJ1-2; clone size: few; D gene: .; V gene: TRBV10-3; CDR3 protein: CAISERPGAEDGYTF; CDR3 DNA: TGTGCCATCAGCGAGAGGCCGGGGGCAGAGGATGGCTACACCTTC
J gene: TRBJ2-3; clone size: few; D gene: .; V gene: TRBV11-2; CDR3 protein: CASSPGRSSNTQYF; CDR3 DNA: TGTGCCAGCAGCCCTGGACGGAGTTCAAATACGCAGTATTTT
J gene: TRBJ1-1; clone size: many; D gene: .; V gene: TRBV15; CDR3 protein: CATSRVVYGDTEAFF; CDR3 DNA: TGTGCCACCAGCAGAGTGGTCTACGGGGACACTGAAGCTTTCTTT
J gene: TRBJ1-3; clone size: .; D gene: TRBD1; V gene: TRBV27; CDR3 protein: CASSPLTGAAGNTIYF; CDR3 DNA: TGTGCCAGCAGCCCGCTTACAGGGGCGGCTGGGAACACCATATATTTT
J gene: TRBJ2-3; clone size: .; D gene: .; V gene: TRBV10-3; CDR3 protein: CAISWGPGTDTQYF; CDR3 DNA: TGTGCCATCAGTTGGGGCCCGGGCACAGATACGCAGTATTTT
J gene: TRBJ2-1; clone size: many; D gene: .; V gene: TRBV20-1; CDR3 protein: CSAKWQGSYNEQFF; CDR3 DNA: TGCAGTGCAAAGTGGCAGGGGAGCTACAATGAGCAGTTCTTC
J gene: TRBJ2-5; clone size: .; D gene: TRBD2; V gene: TRBV5-4; CDR3 protein: CASSLGSGVVETQYF; CDR3 DNA: TGTGCCAGCAGCTTGGGCAGCGGGGTCGTAGAGACCCAGTACTTC
J gene: TRBJ2-1; clone size: many; D gene: TRBD2; V gene: TRBV2; CDR3 protein: CASSKFGTSGGNAYNEQFF; CDR3 DNA: TGTGCCAGCAGTAAATTTGGGACTAGCGGGGGGAACGCCTACAATGAGCAGTTCTTC
J gene: TRBJ2-3; clone size: many; D gene: TRBD2; V gene: TRBV6-1; CDR3 protein: CASSTLTSGKLTDTQYF; CDR3 DNA: TGTGCCAGCAGTACGCTGACTAGCGGGAAACTCACAGATACGCAGTATTTT
J gene: TRBJ2-7; clone size: .; D gene: .; V gene: TRBV19; CDR3 protein: CASSIEYRGGLCEQYF; CDR3 DNA: TGTGCCAGTAGTATAGAATACAGGGGAGGCCTCTGCGAGCAGTACTTC
J gene: TRBJ2-2; clone size: few; D gene: TRBD2; V gene: TRBV10-3; CDR3 protein: CAISESRLAGGPGELFF; CDR3 DNA: TGTGCCATCAGTGAGTCTAGGCTAGCGGGAGGACCCGGGGAGCTGTTTTTT
J gene: TRBJ2-1; clone size: medium-sized; D gene: .; V gene: TRBV6-1; CDR3 protein: CASSRDSGYNEQFF; CDR3 DNA: TGTGCCAGCAGTCGGGACTCGGGGTACAATGAGCAGTTCTTC
J gene: TRBJ1-1; clone size: once; D gene: TRBD1; V gene: TRBV27; CDR3 protein: CASSLSAGTGAFF; CDR3 DNA: TGTGCCAGCAGTCTATCGGCTGGGACAGGAGCTTTCTTT
J gene: TRBJ1-5; clone size: few; D gene: .; V gene: TRBV19; CDR3 protein: CASRKAGDPGNQPQHF; CDR3 DNA: TGTGCCAGTCGTAAGGCAGGGGACCCAGGCAATCAGCCCCAGCATTTT
J gene: TRBJ2-1; clone size: many; D gene: .; V gene: TRBV7-2; CDR3 protein: CASSLANSYNEQFF; CDR3 DNA: TGTGCCAGCAGCTTAGCTAACTCCTACAATGAGCAGTTCTTC
J gene: TRBJ1-6; clone size: .; D gene: TRBD1; V gene: TRBV3-1; CDR3 protein: CASSQIGTELHF; CDR3 DNA: TGTGCCAGCAGCCAAATCGGGACAGAGCTCCACTTT
J gene: TRBJ2-1; clone size: few; D gene: .; V gene: TRBV7-2; CDR3 protein: CASSNRQISSYNEQFF; CDR3 DNA: TGTGCCAGCAGCAATCGACAGATCAGCTCCTACAATGAGCAGTTCTTC